One sample yielded the 17 T cell receptor beta chains listed below, sequenced in a study of T cell repertoires in cytomegalovirus infection. These TCRs' antigens remain unknown. A single record per CDR3 protein comes from TCRdb applying MiXCR to the reads. The sample has roughly 860,000 distinct CDR3 sequences, about 31% seen once; the top ten hold 9.5% to 15%. This specimen consisted of cultured CD8+ T cells from PBMCs, obtained from culture after CMV antigen stimulation. All receptors come from a human donor in good health (CMV status not recorded). Some clones in this sample may be carry-over from other donors' samples.

The chain employs TRBV12-3 or TRBV12-4 and TRBJ2-2; D is perhaps TRBD1 or TRBD2 (6 bases each). Trimming cost V 7 bases and J 7 bases, with 16 bases left between them. There are 14 residues in the CDR3. The CDR3 coding sequence is TGTGCCAGCACCCCGGGGGCCCGAGGCGGGGAGCTGTTTTTT. This gives the protein CASTPGARGGELFF.

The J gene is TRBJ1-2, the V gene TRBV6-2 or TRBV6-3; 9 bases fit TRBD1. With V trimmed by 6 bases and J by 4 bases, 9 bases remained unmatched. This CDR3 is 15 amino acids long. Germline loops: CDR1 MNHEY, CDR2 SVGEGT. The CDR3 nucleotides read TGTGCCAGCAGGAGGGACAGGGACTTTGGCTATGGCTACACCTTC. This translates into CASRRDRDFGYGYTF.

This clonotype was detected a few times. The J gene is TRBJ1-2, the V gene TRBV27; D is uncertain. This CDR3 has 13 amino acids. CDR1 and CDR2 (germline): MNHEY, SMNVEV (reference sequence). V dropped 6 bases and J dropped 1 base, with 9 bases sitting between them. The CDR3 DNA reads as TGTGCCAGCAGAAGATTCTTTAACTATGGCTACACCTTC. Translating it yields CASRRFFNYGYTF.

In this sample, this clonotype turned up a few times. The germline gene is not matched at one end of the junction; a read error may be the cause. The chain is built from TRBV12-3 or TRBV12-4 and TRBJ1-1; 12 nucleotides align to TRBD1. The CDR3 length is 12 residues. The CDR3 nucleotides are TGTGCCAGCAGTTACATGGGACAGGGGGCGCATTTT. This sequence encodes CASSYMGQGAHF.

The CDR3 DNA follows: TGCAGCGTCGCCCCGGGACAGGGAGCCGAGCAGTACTTC. It yields the protein CSVAPGQGAEQYF. The V call is TRBV29-1, the J call TRBJ2-7; TRBD1 matches 9 bases. Germline values: CDR1 SQVTM, CDR2 ANQGSEA. V lost 6 bases and J lost 6; bases outside the gene matches: 9. The CDR3 consists of 13 residues.

The rearrangement joins TRBV6-1 to TRBJ2-7, with TRBD2 matching 7 bases. The V gene end was trimmed by 7 bases and the J gene end by 6 bases; junction bases not matched to a gene: 3. Germline V gene sequence: CDR1 MNHNS, CDR2 SASEGT. This CDR3 is built from 11 residues. The CDR3 sequence: CASITGGEQYV. CDR3 sequence (DNA): TGTGCCAGCATTACGGGGGGCGAGCAGTACGTC.

The chain couples TRBV7-2 to TRBJ1-5; the D is unclear. CDR3 length: 16 amino acids. V was shortened by 1 base and J by 0 bases, with 10 bases between the two germline ends. Germline CDR1 is SGHTA and CDR2 is FQGNSA. The CDR3 region is CTSSLGASDSNQPQHF. In DNA form, the CDR3 reads TGTACCAGCAGCTTAGGCGCCAGTGATAGCAATCAGCCCCAGCATTTT.

This clonotype came up many times. V and J are TRBV7-8 and TRBJ2-1, with 9 positions matching TRBD1. The CDR3 has 15 amino acids. Losses at the gene ends were 0 bases for V and 7 bases for J; bases not matched to a gene: 4. Per the germline V gene, CDR1 is SGHVS and CDR2 is FQNEAQ. The CDR3 DNA reads as TGTGCCAGCAGCTTAGCGGGGACAGGGCTGAATGAGCAGTTCTTC. This translates into CASSLAGTGLNEQFF.

The sample holds a few counts of this clonotype. The chain employs TRBV20-1 and TRBJ1-4, with no clear D. The V and J ends lost 3 bases and 8 bases respectively, with 13 bases between them. The CDR3 extends over 13 amino acids. Germline assignment: CDR1 DFQATT and CDR2 SNEGSKA (reference sequence). This CDR3 is CSASNRQEEKLFF. CDR3 nucleotide sequence: TGCAGTGCTAGCAACCGCCAGGAAGAAAAACTGTTTTTT.

J is TRBJ1-5 and V is TRBV28, with 8 positions matching TRBD1. This CDR3 is built from 14 residues. V lost 5 bases, J lost 5 bases, and 5 bases stayed unmatched. CDR1 and CDR2 (germline): MDHEN, SYDVKM. This CDR3 reads CASSMRTGHQPQHF. In nucleotides, the CDR3 is TGTGCCAGCAGTATGCGGACAGGGCATCAGCCCCAGCATTTT. The variable domain in full, with the rest retrieved from reference TRBV28 and TRBJ1-5, is DVKVTQSSRYLVKRTGEKVFLECVQDMDHENMFWYRQDPGLGLRLIYFSYDVKMKEKGDIPEGYSVSREKKERFSLILESASTNQTSMYLCASSMRTGHQPQHFGDGTRLSIL.

The chain couples TRBV28 to TRBJ2-1; 14 bases line up with TRBD2. Looked up from germline, CDR1 is MDHEN and CDR2 is SYDVKM. CDR3 length: 18 residues. The trim removed 7 bases at V and 10 bases at J, leaving 18 bases unmatched. The CDR3 DNA is TGTGCCAGCACTTACGGACTAGCGGGGGGCCCCGGGTCAGGGGAGCAGTTCTTC. This sequence encodes CASTYGLAGGPGSGEQFF.

This clonotype has a count of ten or more. This sequence joins TRBV7-9 and TRBJ1-5; no reliable D call. Between the trimmed V and J ends, which lost 2 bases and 5 bases, there was a span of 7 bases. The CDR3 is 13 amino acids. CDR1 and CDR2 from the germline V gene are SEHNR and FQNEAQ (reference sequence). The CDR3 nucleotides read TGTGCCAGCAGCTTAAGCGGCCATCAGCCCCAGCATTTT. Its translation is CASSLSGHQPQHF.

CDR3: CASSYSSRPPTDTQYF. CDR3 bases: TGTGCCAGCAGTTATTCTAGTCGACCTCCCACAGATACGCAGTATTTT. This chain joins TRBV6-2 or TRBV6-3 and TRBJ2-3; D is undetermined. Trimming stripped 3 bases from V and 2 bases from J, with 15 bases between. CDR3 size: 16 residues. The germline V gene has CDR1 MNHEY and CDR2 SVGEGT.

This chain joins TRBV19 and TRBJ1-1; maybe TRBD1 (6 bases). There are 19 residues in the CDR3. Germline CDR1 reads LNHDA; CDR2 reads SQIVND (reference sequence). V was clipped by 3 bases and J by 2 bases, with 25 bases between them. The CDR3 region has the DNA TGTGCCAGTAGTATCTTAATTAGACAGGACACTACTAGAAACACTGAAGCTTTCTTT. Translating gives CASSILIRQDTTRNTEAFF.

The rearrangement joins TRBV4-1 to TRBJ2-1; D is unresolved. Germline CDR1 and CDR2: MGHRA and YSYEKL. Trimming shortened V by 6 bases and J by 2 bases, and 17 bases separated the two germline ends. The CDR3 extends over 16 amino acids. The CDR3 DNA is TGCGCCAGCAGTGGCGCCTCAGGAGCGACCTACAATGAGCAGTTCTTC. This sequence encodes CASSGASGATYNEQFF.

The V and J genes are TRBV6-1 and TRBJ1-5; 10 bases match TRBD1. The CDR3 totals 14 residues. V was pared by 6 bases and J by 7 bases, with 6 bases of the junction left unmatched. Germline V CDR1 and CDR2: MNHNS, SASEGT. DNA of the CDR3: TGTGCCAGCAGACCGGGACAGGGGTGGCAGCCCCAGCATTTT. Amino acids: CASRPGQGWQPQHF.

In this sample, this clonotype turned up a few times. This chain connects TRBV5-8 to TRBJ2-5, with D perhaps TRBD1 (5 bases). There are 14 residues in the CDR3. Trimming cost V 2 bases and J 3 bases, with 11 bases left between them. Germline CDR1 and CDR2: SGHTS and YDEGEE. As DNA, the CDR3 is TGTGCCAGCAGCTTCGGTCAGGGTGAAGAGACCCAGTACTTC. The encoded protein is CASSFGQGEETQYF.